This record covers a single T cell receptor (beta chain). The source of the sample is a study of PD-1 blockade in classical Hodgkin lymphoma. CDR3 size: 21 residues. Germline-derived CDR1 and CDR2 are SGHRS and YFSETQ. The V gene end was trimmed by 4 bases and the J gene end by 3 bases; junction bases not matched to a gene: 23. Produced via immunoSEQ multiplex PCR; TCRdb's table is partial and in-frame only. The repertoire holds some 86,000 clones, with 90% as singletons. Sample time point: cycle 4 day 1 (C4D1), after less than 7 weeks of nivolumab. Exposure to brentuximab vedotin varied, and each patient had relapsed following autologous stem cell transplantation.

This sequence joins TRBV5-1 and TRBJ2-1; 9 bases align to TRBD1. The receptor's source is a human donor with classical Hodgkin lymphoma. This sample comprised peripheral blood mononuclear cells (PBMCs), obtained before the fourth cycle of nivolumab. The DNA of the CDR3 is TGCGCCAGCAGCCCCTTACCGCCCGACAGGGGGGCACAACACCTCTACAATGAGCAGTTCTTC. Its translation is CASSPLPPDRGAQHLYNEQFF.